Listed below are T cell receptor beta chains from one sample, sequenced in a study of T cells in Graves' hyperthyroidism and ophthalmopathy. From the multiplex PCR reads, TCRdb called clonotypes with MiXCR, one entry per CDR3 protein. The sample consists of more than 450,000 distinct CDR3 sequences, approximately 14% of them appearing once. Sequenced: blood. These receptors came from a woman in her 40s with Graves' hyperthyroidism. Both conserved end residues are part of each CDR3. The D gene is left open where the match is weak. Where a row states a size, it is once, few, many or the class of an expanded clone; other rows omit it.

>TRBV5-1|TRBJ2-7|many|TRBD1
TGCGCCAGCAGCGTCGGGGACAGGTACGAGCAGTACTTC
CASSVGDRYEQYF
>TRBV7-6|TRBJ2-2|many|TRBD1
TGTGCCAGCAGCCCCGGACAGGGGGCACACGGGGAGCTGTTTTTT
CASSPGQGAHGELFF
>TRBV12-3/TRBV12-4|TRBJ1-4|many|TRBD1
TGTGCCAGCAGTTCCGGACAGGGTCAAGTTGAAAAACTGTTTTTT
CASSSGQGQVEKLFF
>TRBV4-1|TRBJ2-7|-|-
TGCGCCAGCAGCCAAGATCGGCTAGCTGTCTACGAGCAGTACTTC
CASSQDRLAVYEQYF
>TRBV14|TRBJ2-3|-|TRBD2
TGTGCCAGCAGCCAAGCGCTAGCGGGAGAGGGCACAGATACGCAGTATTTT
CASSQALAGEGTDTQYF
>TRBV3-1|TRBJ2-2|many|-
TGTGCCAGCAGCCCCGACTCTAAAAGAGACACCGGGGAGCTGTTTTTT
CASSPDSKRDTGELFF
>TRBV11-1|TRBJ2-7|-|-
TGTGCCAGCAGCCAACGACCAGATGGGGACGAGCAGTACTTC
CASSQRPDGDEQYF
>TRBV24-1|TRBJ2-1|-|-
TGTGCCACCAGTGAAGGTGGGAATGAGCGGTTCTTC
CATSEGGNERFF
>TRBV27|TRBJ2-1|many|TRBD2
TGTGCCAGCAGTTATACTAGCGGGAGAAGGAATGAGCAGTTCTTC
CASSYTSGRRNEQFF
>TRBV9|TRBJ2-7|-|TRBD2
TGTGCCAGCAGCGAAAATAGCGGGGAGCAGTACTTC
CASSENSGEQYF
>TRBV5-1|TRBJ2-7|-|-
TGCGCCAGCAGCTTGGGGGCAGGACAAAGCTACGAGCAGTACTTC
CASSLGAGQSYEQYF
>TRBV20-1|TRBJ1-1|many|TRBD1
TGCAGTGCTAGAGATTCAGGGGGCGCGGGCACTGAAGCTTTCTTT
CSARDSGGAGTEAFF
>TRBV27|TRBJ2-5|few|TRBD1
TGTGCCAGCAGTTCCGCCGGGACAGGGGGGGTGGGGACCCAGTACTTC
CASSSAGTGGVGTQYF
>TRBV5-5|TRBJ2-1|many|-
TGTGCCAGCAGCGCCCAGGGTTACAATGAGCAGTTCTTC
CASSAQGYNEQFF
>TRBV28|TRBJ1-1|-|TRBD1
TGTGCCAGCAGTGTAACGACAGGGATCACTGAAGCTTTCTTT
CASSVTTGITEAFF
>TRBV20-1|TRBJ2-1|many|TRBD2
TGCAGTGCTAGCGTTCTAGCGGGCTACAATGAGCAGTTCTTC
CSASVLAGYNEQFF
>TRBV2|TRBJ2-1|many|-
TGTGCCAGCATCCCGTCCCTGAGCCGCGGCAATGAGCAGTTCTTC
CASIPSLSRGNEQFF
>TRBV5-6|TRBJ2-7|many|-
TGTGCCAGCACCACGAGGAGTGGGGCCGAGTACGAGCAGTACTTC
CASTTRSGAEYEQYF
>TRBV7-3|TRBJ1-5|-|-
TGTGCCAGCAGCTTAATGGGTCAGTTAAGCAATCAGCCCCAGCATTTT
CASSLMGQLSNQPQHF
>TRBV10-3|TRBJ2-2|few|TRBD1
TGTGCCACGGGGTCGGCCCAGGGGGCCGGGGAGCTGTTTTTT
CATGSAQGAGELFF
>TRBV30|TRBJ1-5|many|-
TGTGCCTGGAGTGTTTCCCGGAATCAGCCCCAGCATTTT
CAWSVSRNQPQHF
>TRBV30|TRBJ2-7|-|TRBD2
TGTGCCTGGAGTAGACCTAGCGGGGTTCTCTCCTACGAGCAGTACTTC
CAWSRPSGVLSYEQYF
>TRBV7-9|TRBJ2-7|many|TRBD2
TGTGCCAGCAGCTTAGGGACTAGCGGGAGATACGAGCAGTACTTC
CASSLGTSGRYEQYF
>TRBV10-1|TRBJ1-2|-|TRBD1
TGCGCCAGCAGTTGGATCGGACAGGGATTAATCTATGGCTACACCTTC
CASSWIGQGLIYGYTF
>TRBV29-1|TRBJ2-3|few|-
TGCAGCGTTGACGGCGACACAGATACGCAGTATTTT
CSVDGDTDTQYF
>TRBV9|TRBJ2-7|few|-
TGTGCCAGTGGAGGAGCGGAGGCCTACGAGCAGTACTTC
CASGGAEAYEQYF
>TRBV12-3/TRBV12-4|TRBJ1-2|-|TRBD1
TGTGCCAGCTCACCATATTCGGGGACAGGGGGCCCGACCGGCTATGGCTACACCTTC
CASSPYSGTGGPTGYGYTF
>TRBV27|TRBJ2-2|many|-
TGTGCCAGCAGGGGGATGGAGGGGGAGCTGTTTTTT
CASRGMEGELFF
>TRBV4-1|TRBJ1-4|few|-
TGCGCCAGCAGCCCTCAGGGAATTCGTGAAAAACTGTTTTTT
CASSPQGIREKLFF
>TRBV10-3|TRBJ2-2|many|-
TGTGCCATCAGTGGTGGGACAACGAACACCGGGGAGCTGTTTTTT
CAISGGTTNTGELFF
>TRBV20-1|TRBJ2-1|few|TRBD2
TGCAGTGCAACCGGGATTAGCGGGAGCTACAATGAGCAGTTCTTC
CSATGISGSYNEQFF
>TRBV7-3|TRBJ2-3|many|-
TGTGCCAGCAGCTTAAATGGGGGTTTTGGCACAGATACGCAGTATTTT
CASSLNGGFGTDTQYF
>TRBV6-5|TRBJ2-7|many|-
TGTGCCAGCAGTTACGACATCTACGAGCAGTACTTC
CASSYDIYEQYF
>TRBV28|TRBJ1-5|few|-
TGTGCCAGCAGTCCGGGTTCAGGGGCTCGGGGTCAGCCCCAGCATTTT
CASSPGSGARGQPQHF
>TRBV6-5|TRBJ2-1|few|-
TGTGCCAGCACCAAAGGGGGGGGGTTATACAATGAGCAGTTCTTC
CASTKGGGLYNEQFF
>TRBV5-5|TRBJ2-3|-|TRBD2
TGTGCCAGCAGCTTGGGCGCGCGGCTAGCGGTCACAGATACGCAGTATTTT
CASSLGARLAVTDTQYF
>TRBV20-1|TRBJ2-7|many|-
TGCAGTGCTAGAAGGGACCCGTCTTACGAGCAGTACTTC
CSARRDPSYEQYF
>TRBV6-2/TRBV6-3|TRBJ2-2|-|-
TGTGCCAGCAGTGCCGAGACAGTTAACACCGGGGAGCTGTTTTTT
CASSAETVNTGELFF
>TRBV30|TRBJ1-4|few|-
TGTGCCTGGAGTGTACCCCTCGAAAAACTGTTTTTT
CAWSVPLEKLFF
>TRBV5-1|TRBJ2-1|many|TRBD2
TGCGCCAGCAGCGTGGGACTAGCGGGAGGCCGCCCCTCCTACAATGAGCAGTTCTTC
CASSVGLAGGRPSYNEQFF
>TRBV5-1|TRBJ2-7|many|-
TGCGCCAGCAGCTTGGAGCCGGGAACTTCCTACGAGCAGTACTTC
CASSLEPGTSYEQYF